These 10 T cell receptor beta chains were all obtained from the same sample, sequenced in a study of T cell responses to AZD1222 COVID-19 vaccine. Some clones are missing from TCRdb's copy, which holds only in-frame ones; the method was immunoSEQ multiplex PCR. The data hold roughly 70,000 clones, with 80% observed a single time. The sequences come from peripheral blood, collected 28 days after the second AZD1222 dose. The receptors stem from an adult who received the AZD1222 COVID-19 vaccine.

The CDR3 DNA sequence: TGTGCCAGCTCACGCGAGCGGACAGGCTATAATGAAAAACTGTTTTTT. As protein: CASSRERTGYNEKLFF. J is TRBJ1-4 and V is TRBV18, with TRBD1 matching 7 bases. V dropped 4 bases and J dropped 4; count of bases not matched to a gene: 9. This CDR3 has 16 amino acids. CDR1 is KGHSH, CDR2 LQKENI, per germline.

The V and J genes are TRBV21-1 and TRBJ1-3. TRBV21-1 is deemed a pseudogene. This CDR3 spans 16 amino acids. The CDR3 coding sequence is TGTGCCAGCAGCCGACGTCTAGGGTGCTCAGGAAACACCATATATTTT. It codes for CASSRRLGCSGNTIYF.

This clone has only a few counts. The gene calls are TRBV7-2 and TRBJ2-5, with D possibly called TRBD1 or TRBD2 (5 bases each). The V gene lost 3 bases and the J gene lost 2 bases, with 7 bases spanning the gap. Germline-derived CDR1 and CDR2 are SGHTA and FQGNSA. The CDR3 runs to 13 residues. This CDR3 is CASSLGPQETQYF. The CDR3 DNA reads as TGTGCCAGCAGCTTGGGACCACAAGAGACCCAGTACTTC.

This chain joins TRBV14 and TRBJ1-1, with 8 bases fitting TRBD1. Germline CDR1 reads SGHDN; CDR2 reads FVKESK. The CDR3 extends over 15 amino acids. The V gene end was trimmed by 1 base and the J gene end by 5 bases; junction bases not matched to a gene: 6. CDR3 coding DNA: TGTGCCAGCAGCCAAGGACAGGGGAGGTGGACTGAAGCTTTCTTT. This encodes CASSQGQGRWTEAFF. Full variable domain (remainder filled in from reference TRBV14 and TRBJ1-1): EAGVTQFPSHSVIEKGQTVTLRCDPISGHDNLYWYRRVMGKEIKFLLHFVKESKQDESGMPNNRFLAERTGGTYSTLKVQPAELEDSGVYFCASSQGQGRWTEAFFGQGTRLTVV.

The rearrangement uses TRBV28 and TRBJ2-4, with D tentatively TRBD2 (6 bases). Trimming shortened V by 3 bases and J by 3 bases, and 9 bases separated the two germline ends. CDR3 size: 14 residues. From germline, CDR1 is MDHEN and CDR2 SYDVKM. This chain's CDR3 is CASSFRGGKNIQYF. In DNA, the CDR3 is TGTGCCAGCAGTTTTAGGGGAGGCAAAAACATTCAGTACTTC.

V is TRBV4-1 and J is TRBJ1-1; unclear D gene. Germline values: CDR1 MGHRA, CDR2 YSYEKL. Trimming took 4 bases from V and 1 from J, leaving 7 bases between them. The CDR3 loop spans 13 amino acids. The CDR3 region has the DNA TGCGCCAGCAGCCCCCGACCGAACACTGAAGCTTTCTTT. Encoded protein: CASSPRPNTEAFF.

This chain joins TRBV19 and TRBJ1-1; weak D call: TRBD1 (6 bases). There are 16 residues in the CDR3. V was pared by 4 bases and J by 0 bases, with 15 bases between. CDR1 and CDR2 (germline): LNHDA, SQIVND (reference sequence). CDR3 protein: CASSTGLTGMNTEAFF. As DNA, the CDR3 is TGTGCCAGTAGTACCGGACTTACAGGGATGAACACTGAAGCTTTCTTT.

The rearrangement links TRBV6-1 to TRBJ2-1, with unresolved D. Trimming took 1 base from V and 9 from J, leaving 7 bases between them. The V gene's germline CDR1 is MNHNS and CDR2 SASEGT. CDR3 length equals 12 residues. The CDR3 nucleotides are TGTGCCAGCAGTGAAGTCCTGACTGAGCAGTTCTTC. Its protein is CASSEVLTEQFF.

This clone was observed many times. The chain joins TRBV4-3 to TRBJ1-2; possible D gene TRBD1, 6 bases. Per the germline V gene, CDR1 is LGHNA and CDR2 is YSLEER. V shed 3 bases and J shed 5 bases, with 16 bases lying between them. The CDR3 covers 15 residues. The CDR3 sequence is CASSQGAGGAYGYTF. The CDR3, as DNA: TGCGCCAGCAGCCAGGGGGCGGGGGGGGCTTATGGCTACACCTTC.

This chain joins TRBV18 and TRBJ1-2; possible D gene TRBD1, 5 bases. The CDR3 runs to 15 residues. In germline, CDR1 is KGHSH, CDR2 LQKENI. V lost 3 bases to trimming and J lost 0 bases, with 11 bases between them. The CDR3 region has the DNA TGTGCCAGCTCACCGACAGTTTATGCTAACTATGGCTACACCTTC. This codes for CASSPTVYANYGYTF.